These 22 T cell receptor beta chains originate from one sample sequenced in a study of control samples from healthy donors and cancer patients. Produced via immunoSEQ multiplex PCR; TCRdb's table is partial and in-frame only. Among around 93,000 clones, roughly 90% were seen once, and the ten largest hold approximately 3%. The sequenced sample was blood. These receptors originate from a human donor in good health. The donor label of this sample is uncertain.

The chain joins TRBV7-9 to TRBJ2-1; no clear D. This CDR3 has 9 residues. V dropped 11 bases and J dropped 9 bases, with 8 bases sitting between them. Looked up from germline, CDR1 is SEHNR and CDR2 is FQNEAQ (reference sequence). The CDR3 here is CAGSPEQFF. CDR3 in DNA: TGTGCCGGAAGTCCTGAGCAGTTCTTC.

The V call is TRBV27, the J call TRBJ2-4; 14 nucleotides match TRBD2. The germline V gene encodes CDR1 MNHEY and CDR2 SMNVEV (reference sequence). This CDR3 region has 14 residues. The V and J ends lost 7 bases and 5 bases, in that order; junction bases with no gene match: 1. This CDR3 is CASKGLAGENIQYF. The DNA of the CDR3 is TGTGCCAGCAAGGGACTAGCGGGGGAAAACATTCAGTACTTC.

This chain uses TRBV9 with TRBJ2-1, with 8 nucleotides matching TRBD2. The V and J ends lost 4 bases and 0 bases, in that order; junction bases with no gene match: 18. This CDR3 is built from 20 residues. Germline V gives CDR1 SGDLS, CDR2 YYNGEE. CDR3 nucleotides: TGTGCCAGCAGCTATCCCTCCAAAGATTTAGCGGGGACCTCCTACAATGAGCAGTTCTTC. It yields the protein CASSYPSKDLAGTSYNEQFF.

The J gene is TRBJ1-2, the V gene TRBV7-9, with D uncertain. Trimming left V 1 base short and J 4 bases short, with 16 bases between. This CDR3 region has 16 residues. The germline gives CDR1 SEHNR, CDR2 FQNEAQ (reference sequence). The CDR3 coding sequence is TGTGCCAGCAGCTTAGACGTATTAGTGGATTTCTATGGCTACACCTTC. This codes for CASSLDVLVDFYGYTF.

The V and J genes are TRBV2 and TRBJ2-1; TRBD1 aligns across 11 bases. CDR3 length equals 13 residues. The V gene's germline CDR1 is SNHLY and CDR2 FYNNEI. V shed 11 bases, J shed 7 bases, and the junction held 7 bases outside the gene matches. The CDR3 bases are TGTGCCGACAGGGGGGACAGGGGGAATGAGCAGTTCTTC. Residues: CADRGDRGNEQFF.

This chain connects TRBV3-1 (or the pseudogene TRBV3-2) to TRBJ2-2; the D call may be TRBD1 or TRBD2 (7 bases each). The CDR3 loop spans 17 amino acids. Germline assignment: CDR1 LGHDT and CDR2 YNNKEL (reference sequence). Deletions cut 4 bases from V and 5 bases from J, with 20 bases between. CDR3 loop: CASSPGGGGGRTGELFF. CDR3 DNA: TGTGCCAGCAGCCCGGGCGGAGGGGGCGGGAGAACCGGGGAGCTGTTTTTT.

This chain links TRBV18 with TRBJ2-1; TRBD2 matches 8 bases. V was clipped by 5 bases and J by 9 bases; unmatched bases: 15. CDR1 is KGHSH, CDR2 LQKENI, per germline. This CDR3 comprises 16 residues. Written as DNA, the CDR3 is TGTGCCAGCTCATCCCGGGAGGGGACTGTTTCCGGTGAGCAGTTCTTC. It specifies CASSSREGTVSGEQFF.

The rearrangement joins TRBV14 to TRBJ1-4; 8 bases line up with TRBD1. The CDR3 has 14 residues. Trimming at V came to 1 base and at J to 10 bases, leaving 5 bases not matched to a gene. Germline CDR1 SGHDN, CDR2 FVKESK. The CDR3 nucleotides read TGTGCCAGCAGCCAAGGGACAGGGATTGGAAAACTGTTTTTT. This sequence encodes CASSQGTGIGKLFF.

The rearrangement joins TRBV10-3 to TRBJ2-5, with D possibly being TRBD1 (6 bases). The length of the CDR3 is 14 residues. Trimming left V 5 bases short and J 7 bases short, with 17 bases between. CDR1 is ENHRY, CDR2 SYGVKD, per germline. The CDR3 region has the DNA TGTGCCATCAGTCGGACAGAGCAAGAGCGGACCCAGTACTTC. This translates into CAISRTEQERTQYF.

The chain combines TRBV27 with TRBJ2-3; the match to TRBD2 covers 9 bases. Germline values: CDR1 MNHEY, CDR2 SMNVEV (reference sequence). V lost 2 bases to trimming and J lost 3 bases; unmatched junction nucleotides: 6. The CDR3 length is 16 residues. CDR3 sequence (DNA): TGTGCCAGCAGTTTAATACTAGCGGGCCAAACAGATACGCAGTATTTT. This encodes CASSLILAGQTDTQYF.

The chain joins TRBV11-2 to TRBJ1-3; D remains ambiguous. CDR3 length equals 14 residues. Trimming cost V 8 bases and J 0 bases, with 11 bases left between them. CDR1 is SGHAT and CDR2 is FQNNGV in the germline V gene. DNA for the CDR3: TGTGCCAGCGGTTTTGTAAGCTCTGGAAACACCATATATTTT. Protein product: CASGFVSSGNTIYF.

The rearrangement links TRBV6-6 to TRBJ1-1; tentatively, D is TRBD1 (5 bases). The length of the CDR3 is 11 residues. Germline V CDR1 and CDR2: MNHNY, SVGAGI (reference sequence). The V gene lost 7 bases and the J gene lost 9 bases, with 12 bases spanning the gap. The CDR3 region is CASTPGSQAFF. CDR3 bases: TGTGCCAGCACCCCAGGGAGTCAAGCTTTCTTT.

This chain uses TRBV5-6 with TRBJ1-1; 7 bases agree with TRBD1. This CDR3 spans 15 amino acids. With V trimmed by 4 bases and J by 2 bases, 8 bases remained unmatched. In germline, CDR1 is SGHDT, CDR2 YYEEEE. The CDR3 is CASSTLDRLNTEAFF. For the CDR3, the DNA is TGTGCCAGCAGCACCTTGGACAGGCTTAACACTGAAGCTTTCTTT.

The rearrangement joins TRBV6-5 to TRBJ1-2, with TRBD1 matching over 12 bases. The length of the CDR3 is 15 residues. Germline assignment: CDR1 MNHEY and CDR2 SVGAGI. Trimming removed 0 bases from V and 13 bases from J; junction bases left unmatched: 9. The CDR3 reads CASSYSGDRGPRPTF. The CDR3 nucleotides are TGTGCCAGCAGTTACTCAGGGGACAGGGGGCCCCGTCCCACCTTC.

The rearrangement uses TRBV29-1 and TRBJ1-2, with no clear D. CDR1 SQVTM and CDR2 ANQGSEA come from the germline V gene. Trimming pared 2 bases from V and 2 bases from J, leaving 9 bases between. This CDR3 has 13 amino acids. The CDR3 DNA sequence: TGCAGCGTTGAATCGGGTGACAACTATGGCTACACCTTC. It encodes CSVESGDNYGYTF.

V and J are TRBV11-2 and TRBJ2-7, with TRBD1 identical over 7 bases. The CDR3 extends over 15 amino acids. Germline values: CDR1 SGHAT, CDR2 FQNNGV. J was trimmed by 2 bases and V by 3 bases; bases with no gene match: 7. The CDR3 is CASSLGQGDPYEQYV. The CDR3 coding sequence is TGTGCCAGCAGCTTGGGGCAGGGGGACCCCTACGAGCAGTACGTC.

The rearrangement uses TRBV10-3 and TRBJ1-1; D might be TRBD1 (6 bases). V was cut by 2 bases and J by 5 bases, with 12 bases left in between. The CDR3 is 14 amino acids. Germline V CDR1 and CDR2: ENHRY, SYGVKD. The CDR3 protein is CAISEVGGVTEAFF. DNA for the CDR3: TGTGCCATCAGTGAGGTAGGGGGTGTGACTGAAGCTTTCTTT.

CDR3 loop: CASSLQLSTDTQYF. The CDR3 nucleotides read TGTGCCAGCAGTTTGCAGCTAAGCACAGATACGCAGTATTTT. The chain combines TRBV6-5 with TRBJ2-3; D call uncertain. With 4 bases removed from V and 0 bases from J, the gap between germline ends came to 8 bases. Germline lookup yields CDR1 MNHEY and CDR2 SVGAGI. The CDR3 has 14 residues.

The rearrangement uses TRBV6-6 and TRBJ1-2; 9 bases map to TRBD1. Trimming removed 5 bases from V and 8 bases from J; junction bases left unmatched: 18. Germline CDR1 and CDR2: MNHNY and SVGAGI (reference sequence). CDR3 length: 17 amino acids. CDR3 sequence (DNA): TGTGCCAGCAGTCTCTACGGGACAGGGATCAGAGTAGGAGGCTACACCTTC. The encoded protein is CASSLYGTGIRVGGYTF.

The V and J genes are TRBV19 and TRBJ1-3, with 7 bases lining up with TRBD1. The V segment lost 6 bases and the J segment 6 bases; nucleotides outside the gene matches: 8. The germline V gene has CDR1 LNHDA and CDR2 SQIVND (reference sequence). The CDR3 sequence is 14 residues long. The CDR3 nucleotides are TGTGCCAGTAGAAAACGGACAGGAGTAAACACCATATATTTT. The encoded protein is CASRKRTGVNTIYF.

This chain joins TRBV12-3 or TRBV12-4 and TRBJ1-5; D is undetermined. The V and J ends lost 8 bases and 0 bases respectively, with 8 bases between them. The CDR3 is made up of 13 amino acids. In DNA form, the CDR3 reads TGTGCCAGCGGGATCTATAGCAATCAGCCCCAGCATTTT. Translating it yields CASGIYSNQPQHF.

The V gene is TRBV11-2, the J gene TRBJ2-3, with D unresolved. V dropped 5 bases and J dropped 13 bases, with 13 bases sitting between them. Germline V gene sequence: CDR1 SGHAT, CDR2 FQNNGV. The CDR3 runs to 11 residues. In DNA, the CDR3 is TGTGCCAGCAGCCCTGGCCACCGGAAGTATTTT. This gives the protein CASSPGHRKYF. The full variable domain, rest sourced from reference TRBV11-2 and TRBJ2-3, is EAGVAQSPRYKIIEKRQSVAFWCNPISGHATLYWYQQILGQGPKLLIQFQNNGVVDDSQLPKDRFSAERLKGVDSTLKIQPAKLEDSAVYLCASSPGHRKYFGPGTRLTVL.